The rows below give T cell receptor beta chains drawn from one sample of a study of blood T cell repertoires in COVID-19. Here immunoSEQ multiplex PCR was the method, and the copy in TCRdb shows in-frame clones only, minus some. The sample has about 410,000 clones, 89% seen once. Source material: peripheral blood. The source of these receptors is a woman aged 40-49 years with COVID-19, enrolled during active disease. Each CDR3 is given with its conserved first and last residue. D genes are given only for firm matches. The size entry is marked missing in some rows and otherwise reads once, few, many or a size class.

CDR3aa	CDR3nt	d_gene	v_gene	abundance	j_gene
CASSYQAGGSYEQYF	TGTGCCAGCAGTTACCAGGCAGGGGGTTCCTACGAGCAGTACTTC	TRBD1	TRBV6-6	-	TRBJ2-7
CASSRRGSNQPQHF	TGTGCCAGCAGCCGGCGGGGGAGCAATCAGCCCCAGCATTTT	-	TRBV5-4	-	TRBJ1-5
CASSEFLGGGETQYF	TGTGCCAGCAGTGAATTTCTGGGAGGCGGAGAGACCCAGTACTTC	-	TRBV25-1	-	TRBJ2-5
CACLTGHSKAYEQYF	TGTGCCTGCTTGACGGGACACTCAAAAGCCTACGAGCAGTACTTC	-	TRBV30	-	TRBJ2-7
CASSQSKLSGNTIYF	TGCGCCAGCAGCCAATCGAAGCTCTCTGGAAACACCATATATTTT	-	TRBV4-3	-	TRBJ1-3
CATSEGGGAYTF	TGTGCCACCAGTGAAGGAGGGGGCGCATACACCTTC	TRBD1	TRBV24-1	-	TRBJ1-2
CASSDWGEPQHF	TGTGCCAGCAGTGATTGGGGGGAGCCCCAGCATTTT	-	TRBV25-1	once	TRBJ1-5
CASSQGAGGYYTIYF	TGTGCCAGCAGCCAAGGGGCAGGGGGCTATTACACCATATATTTT	TRBD1	TRBV3-1/TRBV3-2	few	TRBJ1-3
CASSLGHPNYGYTF	TGTGCCAGTAGTCTGGGACATCCTAACTATGGCTACACCTTC	-	TRBV19	-	TRBJ1-2
CASSLGQGVGETQYF	TGTGCCAGCAGTTTGGGCCAGGGTGTTGGAGAGACCCAGTACTTC	-	TRBV27	once	TRBJ2-5
CASSSVPTEAFF	TGTGCCAGCAGCTCGGTCCCCACTGAAGCTTTCTTT	-	TRBV28	once	TRBJ1-1
CASGLTGVGTEAFF	TGTGCCAGCGGCCTGACAGGGGTGGGCACTGAAGCTTTCTTT	TRBD1	TRBV7-9	few	TRBJ1-1
CASSFGDRDEKLFF	TGTGCCAGCAGTTTCGGGGACAGGGATGAAAAACTGTTTTTT	TRBD1	TRBV28	once	TRBJ1-4
CASSPTAYYGYTF	TGTGCCAGCAGCCCGACAGCTTACTATGGCTACACCTTC	-	TRBV7-2	-	TRBJ1-2
CASSPDRQIEQYF	TGTGCCAGCTCACCGGATCGACAGATCGAGCAGTACTTC	-	TRBV18	-	TRBJ2-7
CASSLFGTGGNTEAFF	TGTGCCAGCAGCCTATTTGGGACAGGGGGGAACACTGAAGCTTTCTTT	TRBD1	TRBV7-2	-	TRBJ1-1
CASSQGGPKNEQYF	TGTGCCAGCAGCCAGGGGGGGCCGAAGAACGAGCAGTACTTC	-	TRBV3-1/TRBV3-2	-	TRBJ2-7
CASSSSSDSPLHF	TGTGCCAGCAGCTCGTCTAGTGATTCACCCCTCCACTTT	-	TRBV9	-	TRBJ1-6
CASSGRDRYNEQFF	TGTGCCAGCAGCGGCCGGGACAGGTACAATGAGCAGTTCTTC	TRBD1	TRBV3-1/TRBV3-2	-	TRBJ2-1
CASKMTGTGDQPQHF	TGTGCCAGTAAGATGACCGGGACAGGGGATCAGCCCCAGCATTTT	TRBD1	TRBV19	-	TRBJ1-5
CASSLSDRVYEQYF	TGTGCCAGCAGCCTCTCTGACAGGGTTTACGAGCAGTACTTC	TRBD1	TRBV3-1/TRBV3-2	-	TRBJ2-7
CASSLGDGDSNQPQHF	TGTGCCAGCAGCTTAGGCGACGGAGATAGCAATCAGCCCCAGCATTTT	-	TRBV7-9	-	TRBJ1-5
CASSLTTGGRTDTQYF	TGCGCCAGCAGCTTGACGACAGGGGGAAGGACAGATACGCAGTATTTT	TRBD1	TRBV5-1	-	TRBJ2-3
CASSFDRGQGYTF	TGTGCCAGCAGCTTCGACAGGGGGCAAGGCTACACCTTC	TRBD1	TRBV7-2	-	TRBJ1-2
CASSFRTGISNQPQHF	TGTGCCAGCAGTTTCCGAACAGGGATCAGCAATCAGCCCCAGCATTTT	-	TRBV28	-	TRBJ1-5
CASSYGGRYSNQPQHF	TGTGCCAGTAGTTACGGGGGACGTTATAGCAATCAGCCCCAGCATTTT	-	TRBV19	-	TRBJ1-5
CASSSDTSSYNEQFF	TGTGCCAGCAGCTCGGACACGAGCTCCTACAATGAGCAGTTCTTC	-	TRBV7-3	-	TRBJ2-1
CASSYTSGGSNEQFF	TGTGCCAGCAGTTACACTAGCGGGGGATCCAATGAGCAGTTCTTC	TRBD2	TRBV6-2/TRBV6-3	-	TRBJ2-1
CASSLVAPAYEQYF	TGTGCCAGCAGCTTAGTGGCACCAGCCTACGAGCAGTACTTC	-	TRBV7-8	-	TRBJ2-7
CASSLYRPGADTQYF	TGTGCCAGCAGTTTATATCGCCCGGGGGCAGATACGCAGTATTTT	-	TRBV27	-	TRBJ2-3
CAANGGQKDGYTF	TGTGCCGCTAACGGGGGGCAGAAGGATGGCTACACCTTC	-	TRBV19	-	TRBJ1-2
CASSSTVEREQYF	TGTGCCAGCAGCTCCACTGTTGAGAGAGAGCAGTACTTC	-	TRBV7-8	-	TRBJ2-7
CASSPGGRDRPQHF	TGTGCCAGCTCACCCGGGGGGCGGGATCGGCCCCAGCATTTT	-	TRBV18	-	TRBJ1-5
CASRTGGANYGYTF	TGTGCCAGCAGGACAGGGGGCGCGAACTATGGCTACACCTTC	TRBD1	TRBV2	-	TRBJ1-2
CASSLGAGQGAGGYTF	TGTGCCAGCAGCTTAGGGGCGGGACAGGGGGCGGGAGGCTACACCTTC	TRBD1	TRBV7-8	-	TRBJ1-2
CASSQGLAGPLSYEQYF	TGCGCCAGCAGCCAAGGATTGGCAGGGCCCCTCTCCTACGAGCAGTACTTC	-	TRBV4-3	-	TRBJ2-7
CASIGTGNTGELFF	TGTGCCAGTATCGGGACAGGGAACACCGGGGAGCTGTTTTTT	TRBD1	TRBV19	-	TRBJ2-2
CASSPIQGQSSGNTIYF	TGTGCCAGCTCACCGATCCAGGGTCAGAGCTCTGGAAACACCATATATTTT	-	TRBV18	-	TRBJ1-3
CASSLGGSGNTIYF	TGTGCCAGCAGCTTAGGAGGCTCTGGAAACACCATATATTTT	-	TRBV7-2	-	TRBJ1-3
CASSLWGTGVPNTEAFF	TGTGCCAGCAGTTTATGGGGGACAGGGGTTCCAAACACTGAAGCTTTCTTT	TRBD1	TRBV28	-	TRBJ1-1
CASRPDGVWGRDTEAFF	TGTGCCAGTAGGCCTGACGGGGTCTGGGGAAGGGACACTGAAGCTTTCTTT	-	TRBV19	-	TRBJ1-1
CSVFSGTGPYEQYF	TGCAGCGTTTTTTCCGGGACAGGACCCTACGAGCAGTACTTC	TRBD1	TRBV29-1	-	TRBJ2-7
CASSLRGLVNYGYTF	TGTGCCAGCAGTTTAAGGGGTTTAGTAAACTATGGCTACACCTTC	-	TRBV28	-	TRBJ1-2
CASSPGTALAEAFF	TGTGCCAGCAGCCCGGGGACAGCCTTGGCTGAAGCTTTCTTT	TRBD1	TRBV7-3	-	TRBJ1-1
CATSLGSDSYNEQFF	TGTGCCACCAGCCTTGGTAGCGACTCCTACAATGAGCAGTTCTTC	-	TRBV24-1	few	TRBJ2-1